The rows below give T cell receptor beta chains drawn from one sample of a study of human T cells and chemical hapten exposure. TCRdb re-called the RACE reads through MiXCR, storing one row per CDR3 protein. Of roughly 70,000 distinct CDR3 sequences listed, 9.8% were seen once; the top ten hold 3.3%. This specimen was whole blood, taken in connection with sensitization to the hapten diphenylcyclopropenone (DPC). Receptor source: a woman aged 35 to 49 with alopecia areata. Some clones in this sample may be carry-over from other donors' samples. CDR3s include the opening cysteine and the closing phenylalanine or tryptophan. Fields, in order: V gene, clone size, D gene, J gene, CDR3 DNA, CDR3 protein. The D gene is left open where the match is weak. Size is omitted from some rows. Given values are once, few, many or a class for expanded clones.

TRBV21-1	many	.	TRBJ2-1	TGTGCCAGCAGCAATCTCCCTAGACAGTTCCACAATGAGCAGTTCTTC	CASSNLPRQFHNEQFF
TRBV6-5	.	.	TRBJ1-3	TGTGCCAGCAGCCTCAGGACTTACCGCTCTGGAAACACCATATATTTT	CASSLRTYRSGNTIYF
TRBV15	few	TRBD1	TRBJ2-7	TGTGCCACCAGCGTCCGGGACAGGGGGCGCCCAGAGCAGTACTTC	CATSVRDRGRPEQYF
TRBV10-1	many	.	TRBJ2-1	TGCGCCAGCAGTGAGTCGACGGACAGGGAGGGCCAGTTCTTC	CASSESTDREGQFF
TRBV4-2	many	.	TRBJ1-2	TGTGCCAGCAGCCAAGAGCGGGGGGTCGGAGGCTACACCTTC	CASSQERGVGGYTF
TRBV7-8	many	.	TRBJ2-3	TGTGCCAGCAGCTTAGTTTCCCGGGCAGATACGCAGTATTTT	CASSLVSRADTQYF
TRBV5-4	many	TRBD2	TRBJ2-7	TGTGCCAGCAGCGCTGGACTAGCGGTCTCCTACGAGCAGTACTTC	CASSAGLAVSYEQYF
TRBV6-5	many	TRBD1	TRBJ1-1	TGTGCCAGCAGTTACGCCGGACAGGGTTTGAACACTGAAGCTTTCTTT	CASSYAGQGLNTEAFF
TRBV27	.	TRBD1	TRBJ1-5	TGTGCCAGCAGTGCCTCCGACAGGGATGTTCGGCCCCAGCATTTT	CASSASDRDVRPQHF
TRBV3-1	many	TRBD1	TRBJ1-2	TGTGCCAGCAGCCAGGCGGGACAGGGGTCCTATGGCTACACCTTC	CASSQAGQGSYGYTF
TRBV18	many	TRBD1	TRBJ1-2	TGTGCCAGCTCGGAGGGGACAGGGGATGGCTACACCTTC	CASSEGTGDGYTF
TRBV28	many	TRBD1	TRBJ2-7	TGTGCCAGCAGATTACCGACAGGGCCCGCTTCCGAGCAGTACTTC	CASRLPTGPASEQYF
TRBV7-2	few	.	TRBJ2-6	TGTGCCAGCAGCCCCGTCGACGGAGGGGGGGCCAACGTCCTGACTTTC	CASSPVDGGGANVLTF
TRBV18	.	.	TRBJ1-4	TGTGCCAGCTCACCACAGCCGGCAACTAATGAAAAACTGTTTTTT	CASSPQPATNEKLFF
TRBV7-6	many	.	TRBJ1-6	TGTGCCAGCAGACTCGGGAGTTTGGATAATTCACCCCTCCACTTT	CASRLGSLDNSPLHF
TRBV6-1	many	.	TRBJ1-6	TGTGCCAGCAGTGGTCAGGGGTTGAGGTCCTCCTATAATTCACCCCTCCACTTT	CASSGQGLRSSYNSPLHF
TRBV10-2	.	.	TRBJ1-2	TGCGCCAGCAGTGAACTGGAGATTTATGGCTACACCTTC	CASSELEIYGYTF
TRBV5-1	.	.	TRBJ1-1	TGCGCCAGCAGTTCCGGGACCCCTTTGAACACTGAAGCTTTCTTT	CASSSGTPLNTEAFF
TRBV3-1	many	.	TRBJ1-1	TGTGCCAGCAGGGTTCAGGGGAGGAACACTGAAGCTTTCTTT	CASRVQGRNTEAFF
TRBV29-1	.	.	TRBJ1-1	TGCAGCGCCGCAGGACCGAACACTGAAGCTTTCTTT	CSAAGPNTEAFF